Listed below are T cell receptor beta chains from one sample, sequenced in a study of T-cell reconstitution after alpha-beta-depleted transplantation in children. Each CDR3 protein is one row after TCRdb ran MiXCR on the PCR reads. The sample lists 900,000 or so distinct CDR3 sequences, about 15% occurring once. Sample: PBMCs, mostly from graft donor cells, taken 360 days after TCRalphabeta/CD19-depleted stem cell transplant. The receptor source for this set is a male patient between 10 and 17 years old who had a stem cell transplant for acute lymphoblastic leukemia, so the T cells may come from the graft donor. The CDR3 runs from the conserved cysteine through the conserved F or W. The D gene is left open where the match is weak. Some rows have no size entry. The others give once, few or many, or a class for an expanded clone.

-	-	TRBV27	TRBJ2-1	CASSLSTGIYEQFF	TGTGCCAGCAGTTTATCAACGGGAATCTATGAGCAGTTCTTC
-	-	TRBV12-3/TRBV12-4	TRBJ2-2	CASTRGTAAGELFF	TGTGCCAGCACCCGCGGGACAGCTGCCGGGGAGCTGTTTTTT
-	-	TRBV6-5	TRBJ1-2	CASSLTGRTYGYTF	TGTGCCAGCAGTCTCACGGGACGGACTTATGGCTACACCTTC
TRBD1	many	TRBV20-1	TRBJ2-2	CSARDRGTGELFF	TGCAGTGCTAGGGACAGGGGCACCGGGGAGCTGTTTTTT
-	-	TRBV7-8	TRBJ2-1	CASSLNRNNEQFF	TGTGCCAGCAGCTTAAACAGGAACAATGAGCAGTTCTTC
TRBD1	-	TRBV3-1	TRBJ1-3	CASSHLGRDRGSGNTIYF	TGTGCCAGCAGCCACCTCGGCCGGGACAGAGGCTCTGGAAACACCATATATTTT
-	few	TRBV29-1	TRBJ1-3	CSVKFNSGNTIYF	TGCAGCGTTAAGTTCAACTCTGGAAACACCATATATTTT
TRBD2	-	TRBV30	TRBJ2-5	CAWSVPRLAVGETQYF	TGTGCCTGGAGTGTACCTCGTCTAGCGGTAGGAGAGACCCAGTACTTC
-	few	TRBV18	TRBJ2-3	CASSPGKRITDTQYF	TGTGCCAGCTCACCAGGGAAGCGGATCACAGATACGCAGTATTTT
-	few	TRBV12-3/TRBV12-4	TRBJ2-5	CASTDAGTEGETQYF	TGTGCCAGCACCGACGCCGGGACGGAAGGAGAGACCCAGTACTTC
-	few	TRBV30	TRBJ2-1	CAWSGHGYNEQFF	TGTGCCTGGAGTGGGCACGGGTACAATGAGCAGTTCTTC
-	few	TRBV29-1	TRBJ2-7	CSVEQISHQYF	TGCAGCGTTGAACAGATTTCCCACCAGTACTTC
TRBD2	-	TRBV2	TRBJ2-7	CASRFAGDHEQYF	TGTGCCAGCAGATTTGCGGGAGACCACGAGCAGTACTTC
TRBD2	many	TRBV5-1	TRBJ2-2	CASTISSGSPGELFF	TGCGCCAGCACCATTTCTAGCGGGAGTCCCGGGGAGCTGTTTTTT
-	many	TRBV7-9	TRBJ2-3	CASSSEGTPDTQYF	TGTGCCAGCAGCTCCGAGGGCACCCCAGATACGCAGTATTTT
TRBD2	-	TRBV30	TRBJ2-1	CAWSGTSGRYDEQFF	TGTGCCTGGAGCGGGACTAGCGGGAGGTATGATGAGCAGTTCTTC
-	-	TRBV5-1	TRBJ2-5	CASSLALGAAQETQYF	TGCGCCAGCAGCTTGGCCCTGGGGGCGGCACAAGAGACCCAGTACTTC
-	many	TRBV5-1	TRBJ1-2	CASSSSRGVNGYTF	TGCGCCAGCAGCTCTAGTAGGGGGGTTAATGGCTACACCTTC
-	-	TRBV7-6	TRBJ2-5	CASSLYRPGQGGTQYF	TGTGCCAGCAGCTTATACCGCCCCGGACAAGGGGGGACCCAGTACTTC
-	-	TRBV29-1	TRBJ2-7	CSVLPGPLYEQYF	TGCAGCGTCCTGCCGGGACCTCTCTACGAGCAGTACTTC
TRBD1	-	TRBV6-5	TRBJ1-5	CASSHRTGGVNQPQHF	TGTGCCAGCAGTCATCGGACAGGGGGCGTCAATCAGCCCCAGCATTTT
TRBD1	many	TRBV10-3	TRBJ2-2	CAIRTTGGDTGELFF	TGTGCCATCAGGACGACAGGGGGCGACACCGGGGAGCTGTTTTTT
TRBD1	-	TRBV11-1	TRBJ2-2	CASSTRTGNTGELFF	TGTGCCAGCAGCACAAGGACAGGGAACACCGGGGAGCTGTTTTTT
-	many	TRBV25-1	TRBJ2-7	CASSDYQGPYEQYF	TGTGCCAGCAGTGATTATCAGGGGCCCTACGAGCAGTACTTC